This TCR beta chain originates from a study of response to subunit inactivated influenza vaccine (dated by TCRdb to about 2018). With regard to the full study: Deep quantitative profiling of the T cell receptor repertoire was used in the study to follow responses to a trivalent subunit inactivated influenza vaccine.

Clipping removes 7 bases from V and 7 bases from J, with 11 as the unmatched junction base count. The germline V gene (reference sequence) gives CDR1 as SEHNR and CDR2 as FQNEAQ. From its cysteine to its phenylalanine, the CDR3 spans 14 amino acids. This entry keeps only the CDR3 DNA: 42 bases, framed from base 1. Study-wide conclusions, independent of this receptor: The authors suggested that each seasonal influenza vaccination may recruit only a limited number of new T cells.

This clonotype has only a few counts. Which antigen it targets is not known. No much larger clonotype is one base removed from it; base qualities were not supplied. Library preparation used RT-PCR. Sequencing was carried out with an Illumina HiSeq 2500. Through fastp at Q25 and MiXCR, TCRdb rebuilt clones from the public reads, retaining in-frame beta chains. Every distinct CDR3 protein forms one entry, paired with its most common genes and DNA. The sample records approximately 700,000 distinct CDR3 sequences, approximately 15% of which are singletons. The ten most abundant clones make up under 14% of the sample.

The receptor chain draws on TRBV7-9 and TRBJ2-5; 8 middle bases align to TRBD1. This material consisted of PBMCs from blood, taken 11 to 12 days after vaccination. The receptor's source is a man in his fifties or sixties who received an inactivated influenza vaccine. Donor details come from another sample of the same person, matched by shared clones. The CDR3 region has the sequence CASTNAGGPGTQYF. The DNA sequence is given as TGTGCCAGCACCAACGCAGGGGGCCCAGGGACCCAGTACTTC.